This T cell receptor (beta chain) derives from a study of shared clonotypes between healthy human individuals. Background on the study: Contributing individuals were a couple of females and a few males aged 18 to 49. For every donor, three CD4 naive, three CD4 memory, two CD8 naive and one CD8 memory plates were used.

Concerning this clone itself: This CDR3 is also generated by other DNA sequences in the sample.

Germline V CDR1 and CDR2: SGHAT, FQNNGV. This CDR3 contains 13 residues. Trimming cost V 3 bases and J 1 base, with 6 bases left between them. Profiled with immunoSEQ multiplex PCR; TCRdb holds only in-frame clones, not every one. The data contain approximately 1,500,000 clones, nearly 99% of them singletons. The sequence came from a man aged 25 to 40 in good health. The chain recombines TRBV11-2 with TRBJ1-1; TRBD1 is a possible D gene (5 bases). Sequencing input: naive CD4+ T cells sorted from blood. Subset given: CD45RA+ positively selected. The CDR3 sequence is CASSLGTNTEAFF. The CDR3 nucleotides are TGTGCCAGCAGCTTGGGGACGAACACTGAAGCTTTCTTT.